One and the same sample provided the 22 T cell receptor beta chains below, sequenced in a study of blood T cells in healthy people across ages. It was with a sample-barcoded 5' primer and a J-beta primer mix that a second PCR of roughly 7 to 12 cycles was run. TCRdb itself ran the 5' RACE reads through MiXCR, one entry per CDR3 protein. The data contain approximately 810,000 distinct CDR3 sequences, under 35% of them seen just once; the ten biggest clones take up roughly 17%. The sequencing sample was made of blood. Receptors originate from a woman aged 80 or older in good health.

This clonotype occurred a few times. CDR3 DNA sequence: TGTGCCAGCAGAGGCGGACAGAGACTTTCCTACGAGCAGTACTTC. It codes for CASRGGQRLSYEQYF. V gene TRBV2 combines with J gene TRBJ2-7; possibly TRBD1 for D (6 bases). The V and J ends lost 6 bases and 1 base respectively, with 16 bases between them. The CDR3 loop spans 15 amino acids. Looked up from germline, CDR1 is SNHLY and CDR2 is FYNNEI.

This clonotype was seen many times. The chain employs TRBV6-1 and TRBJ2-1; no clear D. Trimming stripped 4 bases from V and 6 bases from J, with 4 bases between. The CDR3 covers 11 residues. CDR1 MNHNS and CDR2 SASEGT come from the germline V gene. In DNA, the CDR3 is TGTGCCAGCAGTGTTTCCAATGAGCAGTTCTTC. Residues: CASSVSNEQFF.

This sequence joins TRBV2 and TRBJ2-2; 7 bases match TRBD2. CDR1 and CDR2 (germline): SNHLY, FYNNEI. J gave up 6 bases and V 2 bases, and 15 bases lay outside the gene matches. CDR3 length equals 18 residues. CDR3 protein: CASSEYSGAGGESGELFF. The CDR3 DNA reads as TGTGCCAGCAGTGAATATTCTGGCGCTGGGGGGGAGTCCGGGGAGCTGTTTTTT.

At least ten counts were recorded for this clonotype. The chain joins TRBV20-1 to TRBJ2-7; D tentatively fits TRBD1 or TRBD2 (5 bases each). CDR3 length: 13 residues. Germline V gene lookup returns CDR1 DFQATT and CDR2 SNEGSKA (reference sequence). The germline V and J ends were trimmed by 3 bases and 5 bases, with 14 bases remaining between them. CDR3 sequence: CSARLLGRDEQYF. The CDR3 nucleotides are TGCAGTGCTAGGCTCCTGGGACGGGACGAGCAGTACTTC.

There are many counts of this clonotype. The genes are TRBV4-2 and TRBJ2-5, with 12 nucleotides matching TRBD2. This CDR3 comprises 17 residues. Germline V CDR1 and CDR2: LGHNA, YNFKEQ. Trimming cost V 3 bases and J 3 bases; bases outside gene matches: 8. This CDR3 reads CASSQGLRLAGEETQYF. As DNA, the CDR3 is TGTGCCAGCAGCCAGGGTTTAAGACTAGCGGGGGAAGAGACCCAGTACTTC.

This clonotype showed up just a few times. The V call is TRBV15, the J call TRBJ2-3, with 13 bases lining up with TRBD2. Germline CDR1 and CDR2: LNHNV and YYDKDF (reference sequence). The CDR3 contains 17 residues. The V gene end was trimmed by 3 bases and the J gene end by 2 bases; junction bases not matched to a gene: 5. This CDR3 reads CATSSGTSGAFTDTQYF. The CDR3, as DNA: TGTGCCACCAGCAGTGGGACTAGCGGGGCCTTCACAGATACGCAGTATTTT.

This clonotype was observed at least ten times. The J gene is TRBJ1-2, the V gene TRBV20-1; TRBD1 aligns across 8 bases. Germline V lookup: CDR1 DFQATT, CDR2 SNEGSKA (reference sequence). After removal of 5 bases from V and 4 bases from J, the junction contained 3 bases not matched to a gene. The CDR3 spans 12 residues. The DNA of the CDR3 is TGCAGTGCTGACAGGGGAGGCTATGGCTACACCTTC. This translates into CSADRGGYGYTF.

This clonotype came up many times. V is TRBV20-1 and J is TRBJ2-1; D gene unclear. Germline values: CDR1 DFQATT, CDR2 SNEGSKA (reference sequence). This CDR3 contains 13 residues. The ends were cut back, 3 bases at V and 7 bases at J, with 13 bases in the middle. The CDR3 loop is CSARSPEGNEQFF. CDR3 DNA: TGCAGTGCTAGGTCCCCCGAAGGGAATGAGCAGTTCTTC.

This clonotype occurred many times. CDR3 loop: CASSQRHGDNYGYTF. CDR3 bases: TGCGCCAGCAGCCAGCGACACGGGGATAACTATGGCTACACCTTC. This chain joins TRBV5-1 and TRBJ1-2; unclear D gene. Trimming removed 4 bases at V and 1 base at J, with 14 bases between. There are 15 residues in the CDR3. Germline CDR1 and CDR2: SGHRS and YFSETQ. The variable domain in full, completed from reference TRBV5-1 and TRBJ1-2, reads KAGVTQTPRYLIKTRGQQVTLSCSPISGHRSVSWYQQTPGQGLQFLFEYFSETQRNKGNFPGRFSGRQFSNSRSEMNVSTLELGDSALYLCASSQRHGDNYGYTFGSGTRLTVV.

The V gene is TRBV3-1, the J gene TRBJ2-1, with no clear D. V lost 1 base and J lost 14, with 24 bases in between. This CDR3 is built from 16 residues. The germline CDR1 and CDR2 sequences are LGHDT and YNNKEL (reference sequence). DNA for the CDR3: TGTGCCAGCAGCCAAGGTAGTTGCGTCGATGGGCCTACGGAGTTCTTC. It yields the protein CASSQGSCVDGPTEFF.

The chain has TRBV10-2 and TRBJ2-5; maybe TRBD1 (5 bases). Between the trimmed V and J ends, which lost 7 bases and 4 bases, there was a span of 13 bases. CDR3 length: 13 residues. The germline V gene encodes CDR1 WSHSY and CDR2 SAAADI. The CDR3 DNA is TGCGCCAGCATCCCAGGGAATGGAGAGACCCAGTACTTC. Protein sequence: CASIPGNGETQYF.

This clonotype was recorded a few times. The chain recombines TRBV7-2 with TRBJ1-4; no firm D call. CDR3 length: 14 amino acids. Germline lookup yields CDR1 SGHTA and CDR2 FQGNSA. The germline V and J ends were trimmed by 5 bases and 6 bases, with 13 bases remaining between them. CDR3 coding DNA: TGTGCCAGCAGCCGAATGGGTGGTCATGAAAAACTGTTTTTT. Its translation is CASSRMGGHEKLFF. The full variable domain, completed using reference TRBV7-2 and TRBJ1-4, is GAGVSQSPSNKVTEKGKDVELRCDPISGHTALYWYRQSLGQGLEFLIYFQGNSAPDKSGLPSDRFSAERTGGSVSTLTIQRTQQEDSAVYLCASSRMGGHEKLFFGSGTQLSVL.

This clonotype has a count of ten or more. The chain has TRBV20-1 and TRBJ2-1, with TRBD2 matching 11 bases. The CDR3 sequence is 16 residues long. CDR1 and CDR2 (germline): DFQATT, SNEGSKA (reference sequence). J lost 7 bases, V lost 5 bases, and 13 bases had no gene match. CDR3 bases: TGCAGTGCTCTACCCGGGGGTAGCGGGGGGGTAAATGAGCAGTTCTTC. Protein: CSALPGGSGGVNEQFF.

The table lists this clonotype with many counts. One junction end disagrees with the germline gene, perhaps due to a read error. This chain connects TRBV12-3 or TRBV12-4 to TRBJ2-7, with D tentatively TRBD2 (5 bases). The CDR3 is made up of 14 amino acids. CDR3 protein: CASSLTGTSNEQYF. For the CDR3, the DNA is TGTGCCAGCAGCCTCACGGGAACCTCCAACGAGCAGTACTTC.

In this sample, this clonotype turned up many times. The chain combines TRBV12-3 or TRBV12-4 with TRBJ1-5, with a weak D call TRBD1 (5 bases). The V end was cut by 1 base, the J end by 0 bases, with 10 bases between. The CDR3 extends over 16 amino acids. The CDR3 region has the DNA TGTGCCAGCAGTTTAGAGGGGCGATATAGCAATCAGCCCCAGCATTTT. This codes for CASSLEGRYSNQPQHF.

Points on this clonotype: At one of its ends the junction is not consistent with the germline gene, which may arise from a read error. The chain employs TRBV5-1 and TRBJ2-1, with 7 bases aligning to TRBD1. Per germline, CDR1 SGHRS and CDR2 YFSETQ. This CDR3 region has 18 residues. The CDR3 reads CARSLSGLTRGRDNEQFF. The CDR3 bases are TGCGCCCGCAGCTTGAGTGGGTTAACAAGGGGGCGCGACAATGAGCAGTTCTTC.

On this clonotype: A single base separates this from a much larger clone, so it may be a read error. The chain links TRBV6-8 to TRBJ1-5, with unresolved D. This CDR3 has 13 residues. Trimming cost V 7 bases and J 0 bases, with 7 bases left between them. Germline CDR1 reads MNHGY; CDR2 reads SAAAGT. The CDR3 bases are TGTGCCAGCATCTTCAGTAGCAATCAGCCCCAGCATTTT. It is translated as CASIFSSNQPQHF.

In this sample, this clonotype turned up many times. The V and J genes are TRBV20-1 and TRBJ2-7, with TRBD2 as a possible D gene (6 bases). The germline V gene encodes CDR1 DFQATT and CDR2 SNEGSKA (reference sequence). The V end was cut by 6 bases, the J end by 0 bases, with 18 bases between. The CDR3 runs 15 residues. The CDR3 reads CSARNPGRSSYEQYF. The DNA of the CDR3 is TGCAGTGCCAGAAACCCGGGGAGGAGCTCCTACGAGCAGTACTTC.

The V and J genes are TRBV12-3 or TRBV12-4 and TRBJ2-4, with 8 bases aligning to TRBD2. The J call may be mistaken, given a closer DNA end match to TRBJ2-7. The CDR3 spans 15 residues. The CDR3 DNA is TGTGCCAGCTACCATGGTACTAGCGGAGCTGACGAGCAGTACTTC. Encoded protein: CASYHGTSGADEQYF.

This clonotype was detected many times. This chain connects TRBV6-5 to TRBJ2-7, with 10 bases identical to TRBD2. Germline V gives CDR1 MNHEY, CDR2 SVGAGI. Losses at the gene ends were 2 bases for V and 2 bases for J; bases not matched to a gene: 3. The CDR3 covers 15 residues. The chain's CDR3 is CASSYRSGGAYEQYF. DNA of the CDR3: TGTGCCAGCAGTTACCGGAGCGGGGGGGCCTACGAGCAGTACTTC.

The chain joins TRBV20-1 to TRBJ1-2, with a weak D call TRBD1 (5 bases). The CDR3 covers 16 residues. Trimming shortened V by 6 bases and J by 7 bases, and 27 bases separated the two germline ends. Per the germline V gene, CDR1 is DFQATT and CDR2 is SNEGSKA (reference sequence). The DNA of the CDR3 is TGCAGTGCGGGGGGGAAAGGCAGGCCCGCCGTTGGTGGCTACACCTTC. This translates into CSAGGKGRPAVGGYTF.

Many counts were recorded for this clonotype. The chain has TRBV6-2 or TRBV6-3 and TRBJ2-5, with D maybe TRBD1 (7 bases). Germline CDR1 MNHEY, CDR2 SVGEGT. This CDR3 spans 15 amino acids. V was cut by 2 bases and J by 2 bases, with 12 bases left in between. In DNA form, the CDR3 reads TGTGCCAGCAGTTACGCAGGGGGGATACAAGAGACCCAGTACTTC. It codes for CASSYAGGIQETQYF.